These T cell receptor beta chains were read from a single sample in a study of blood T cells in healthy people across ages. TCRdb reprocessed the 5' RACE reads with MiXCR, giving one entry per CDR3 protein. The repertoire holds more than 1 million distinct CDR3 sequences, around 45% seen once, with around 18% in the top ten. Sequencing was performed on blood. Every receptor here comes from a woman in her sixties in good health. Each CDR3 is given with its conserved first and last residue. The D gene is left open where the match is weak. Expanded clones get a size class; other rows say once, few or many, or leave the size out.

DNA,CDR3,V,J,size,D
TGCAGTGCCTATAGCGGGAGAATGACAGATACGCAGTATTTT,CSAYSGRMTDTQYF,TRBV20-1,TRBJ2-3,few,TRBD2
TGCAGCGCCCGAGGACTAGCGGGATCGTTGCAGTTCTTC,CSARGLAGSLQFF,TRBV20-1,TRBJ2-1,few,TRBD2
TGTGCCAGCAGCCCAATAGGGGGGCCCTCCGGTGAGCAGTACTTC,CASSPIGGPSGEQYF,TRBV9,TRBJ2-5,-,-
TGTGCCAGCAGCTTAGCGAGGCAGGCGGCCTACGAGCAGTACTTC,CASSLARQAAYEQYF,TRBV7-6,TRBJ2-7,once,-
TGCGCCAGCAGCGATTTCGTGACTAGCGGGATTTATGAGCAGTACTTC,CASSDFVTSGIYEQYF,TRBV4-1,TRBJ2-7,-,TRBD2
TGTGCCAGCAGCCCCCGGGTGACTGTTTACGAGCAGTACTTC,CASSPRVTVYEQYF,TRBV5-6,TRBJ2-7,-,-
TGTGCCAGCAGTTTCACGGGAGCCACCGGGGAGCTGTTTTTT,CASSFTGATGELFF,TRBV12-3/TRBV12-4,TRBJ2-2,-,-
TGTGCCAGCAGTTTTCTCGGGAAACAGTACTTC,CASSFLGKQYF,TRBV27,TRBJ2-5,once,-
TGTGCCAGCAGCTTCCGGGAGGGACCCCCCCGGGGCAATGAGCAGTTCTTC,CASSFREGPPRGNEQFF,TRBV9,TRBJ2-1,-,TRBD2
TGCGCCAGCAGTTCACCTACGGGACTAGCGGGAGCGAATGAGCAGTTCTTC,CASSSPTGLAGANEQFF,TRBV5-1,TRBJ2-1,few,TRBD2
TGTGCCAGCAGCCAAGATGGGGGACAGGCGGGCGAGCAGTACTTC,CASSQDGGQAGEQYF,TRBV4-2,TRBJ2-7,many,TRBD1
TGCGCCAGCAGCTTGGCGGGGGCCAACGCCCTGACTTTC,CASSLAGANALTF,TRBV5-1,TRBJ2-6,-,-
TGTGCCAGCAGCCCACAGGGGACTGCCTACAATGAGCAGTACTTC,CASSPQGTAYNEQYF,TRBV6-5,TRBJ2-7,-,-
TGTGCCAGCAGTTTCGGACTGCCGGGATTTGGTGAAAAGCTGTTTTTT,CASSFGLPGFGEKLFF,TRBV6-5,TRBJ1-4,-,-
TGTGCCATCAACAGTGCGAGCTCCTACGAGCAGTACTTC,CAINSASSYEQYF,TRBV10-3,TRBJ2-7,few,-
TGCAGTGCTACCGGGACAGGGGGATTCGGCTACACCTTC,CSATGTGGFGYTF,TRBV20-1,TRBJ1-2,-,TRBD1
TGTGCCATCAGTGATGAGGGACAGGGGGCGACTGAAGCTTTCTTT,CAISDEGQGATEAFF,TRBV10-3,TRBJ1-1,-,TRBD1